Shown below are 23 T cell receptor beta chains from a single sample sequenced in a study of blood T cell repertoires in COVID-19. Here immunoSEQ multiplex PCR was the method, and the copy in TCRdb shows in-frame clones only, minus some. This table has hundreds of thousands of clones, 70% to 85% appearing once. The specimen was PBMCs or T cells enriched from blood (not recorded which). The receptors originated from a woman in her fifties or sixties who had recovered from COVID-19.

The rearrangement links TRBV5-6 to TRBJ1-6, with D unresolved. V lost 0 bases, J lost 0 bases, and 4 bases lay in between. The CDR3 totals 15 residues. Germline lookup yields CDR1 SGHDT and CDR2 YYEEEE. The CDR3 sequence: CASSLVSSYNSPLHF. CDR3 coding DNA: TGTGCCAGCAGCTTGGTGAGCTCCTATAATTCACCCCTCCACTTT.

The J gene is TRBJ2-3, the V gene TRBV5-1; D is uncertain. Between the trimmed V and J ends, which lost 1 base and 4 bases, there was a span of 4 bases. From germline, CDR1 is SGHRS and CDR2 YFSETQ. The CDR3 is made up of 12 amino acids. CDR3 loop: CASSLIADTQYF. CDR3 in DNA: TGCGCCAGCAGCTTGATAGCAGATACGCAGTATTTT. The full variable domain, rest sourced from reference TRBV5-1 and TRBJ2-3, is KAGVTQTPRYLIKTRGQQVTLSCSPISGHRSVSWYQQTPGQGLQFLFEYFSETQRNKGNFPGRFSGRQFSNSRSEMNVSTLELGDSALYLCASSLIADTQYFGPGTRLTVL.

This clone showed up just a few times. Other DNA sequences within the sample encode an identical CDR3. The rearrangement links TRBV9 to TRBJ2-5, with 7 nucleotides matching TRBD2. J was trimmed by 1 base and V by 3 bases; bases with no gene match: 0. The germline V gene encodes CDR1 SGDLS and CDR2 YYNGEE. This CDR3 is 13 amino acids long. This CDR3 reads CASSAGGQETQYF. DNA of the CDR3: TGTGCCAGCAGCGCGGGAGGCCAAGAGACCCAGTACTTC.

The V and J genes are TRBV9 and TRBJ1-3; 7 nucleotides align to TRBD1. The CDR3 spans 14 residues. The germline V gene has CDR1 SGDLS and CDR2 YYNGEE. V lost 4 bases, J lost 4 bases, and 5 bases stayed unmatched. Written as DNA, the CDR3 is TGTGCCAGCAGCAGGGGGCTTGCCGGAAACACCATATATTTT. Its translation is CASSRGLAGNTIYF.

The genes are TRBV7-9 and TRBJ1-1, with 7 positions matching TRBD1. The V gene end was trimmed by 3 bases and the J gene end by 2 bases; junction bases not matched to a gene: 3. The germline CDR1 and CDR2 sequences are SEHNR and FQNEAQ (reference sequence). The CDR3 covers 14 residues. CDR3 in DNA: TGTGCCAGCAGCTTTGGACAGGCCAACACTGAAGCTTTCTTT. Encoded protein: CASSFGQANTEAFF.

The chain combines TRBV4-3 with TRBJ2-3; the D is unclear. CDR3 length: 15 residues. CDR1 and CDR2 from the germline V gene are LGHNA and YSLEER. With 0 bases removed from V and 4 bases from J, the gap between germline ends came to 11 bases. CDR3 amino acids: CASSQDPTYPDTQYF. The CDR3 DNA follows: TGCGCCAGCAGCCAAGATCCGACATATCCAGATACGCAGTATTTT.

This chain links TRBV6-1 with TRBJ1-1; D gene unclear. The CDR3 spans 15 residues. Germline assignment: CDR1 MNHNS and CDR2 SASEGT. The V gene lost 2 bases and the J gene lost 7 bases, with 17 bases spanning the gap. CDR3 nucleotides: TGTGCCAGCAGTGAAACGGTAAGAGCGAACGGTGAAGCTTTCTTT. This translates into CASSETVRANGEAFF.

The CDR3 spells CASSRGGTPGSTDTQYF. The CDR3 nucleotides read TGCGCCAGCAGCCGGGGAGGGACCCCCGGAAGCACAGATACGCAGTATTTT. V is TRBV4-1 and J is TRBJ2-3; 7 bases map to TRBD2. This CDR3 has 17 residues. The germline V gene has CDR1 MGHRA and CDR2 YSYEKL. The ends lost 4 bases at V and 0 bases at J; junction bases unmatched: 10.

The chain joins TRBV7-6 to TRBJ2-5; the D gene is possibly TRBD1 (5 bases). The length of the CDR3 is 15 residues. Per germline, CDR1 SGHVS and CDR2 FNYEAQ. Trimming removed 5 bases from V and 2 bases from J, with 15 bases in between. CDR3: CASSAHDRVQETQYF. CDR3 nucleotide sequence: TGTGCCAGCAGCGCCCACGACAGAGTACAAGAGACCCAGTACTTC. Looking up the rest from reference TRBV7-6 and TRBJ2-5 gives the full variable domain: GAGVSQSPRYKVTKRGQDVALRCDPISGHVSLYWYRQALGQGPEFLTYFNYEAQQDKSGLPNDRFSAERPEGSISTLTIQRTEQRDSAMYRCASSAHDRVQETQYFGPGTRLLVL.

The chain is built from TRBV5-1 and TRBJ2-1; a possible D gene is TRBD1 (8 bases). The CDR3 is 16 amino acids. Germline V gene sequence: CDR1 SGHRS, CDR2 YFSETQ. V was trimmed by 4 bases and J by 8 bases, leaving 22 bases between them. CDR3 protein: CASSPGQGGFVDEQFF. Here the CDR3 DNA reads TGCGCCAGCAGCCCCGGACAGGGAGGGTTTGTCGATGAGCAGTTCTTC.

This rearrangement joins TRBV20-1 to TRBJ1-3; no clear D gene. CDR1 is DFQATT, CDR2 SNEGSKA, per germline (reference sequence). The length of the CDR3 is 11 residues. V lost 1 base, J lost 10 bases, and 8 bases lay in between. Written as DNA, the CDR3 is TGCAGTGCTAGAGGGCCCCTGACCATATATTTT. Translation: CSARGPLTIYF.

The chain combines TRBV30 with TRBJ1-3; D is unresolved. V was trimmed by 0 bases and J by 3 bases, leaving 9 bases between them. Germline CDR1 is GTSNPN and CDR2 is SVGIG (reference sequence). The CDR3 is 14 residues long. CDR3 protein: CAWSVGPFGNTIYF. DNA for the CDR3: TGTGCCTGGAGTGTGGGCCCCTTTGGAAACACCATATATTTT.

The chain carries TRBV18 and TRBJ2-7, with TRBD1 as a possible D gene (5 bases). V was trimmed by 1 base and J by 2 bases, leaving 15 bases between them. CDR1 is KGHSH and CDR2 is LQKENI in the germline V gene. The CDR3 extends over 16 amino acids. In DNA, the CDR3 is TGTGCCAGCTCACCACTCTCCAGGGCGTCACCCTACGAGCAGTACTTC. Translating gives CASSPLSRASPYEQYF.

J is TRBJ2-1 and V is TRBV10-1; TRBD2 aligns across 14 bases. After removal of 4 bases from V and 7 bases from J, the junction contained 9 bases not matched to a gene. This CDR3 has 17 amino acids. Germline V lookup: CDR1 WNHNN, CDR2 SYGVQD (reference sequence). The CDR3 spells CASSGTGTSGSGNEQFF. As DNA, the CDR3 is TGCGCCAGCAGTGGCACCGGGACTAGCGGGAGTGGTAATGAGCAGTTCTTC.

This chain uses TRBV19 with TRBJ1-6, with TRBD1 as a possible D gene (6 bases). Trimming removed 5 bases from V and 9 bases from J, with 11 bases in between. This CDR3 is 13 amino acids long. Germline V gene data show CDR1 as LNHDA and CDR2 as SQIVND (reference sequence). The CDR3 sequence: CASSAGQTSPLHF. CDR3 sequence (DNA): TGTGCCAGTAGTGCCGGACAGACTTCACCCCTCCACTTT.

The J gene is TRBJ2-1, the V gene TRBV30; 10 bases fit TRBD2. This CDR3 is 15 amino acids long. J lost 9 bases, V lost 4 bases, and 12 bases had no gene match. The germline V gene encodes CDR1 GTSNPN and CDR2 SVGIG (reference sequence). The CDR3 sequence is CAWTSGTSDFGEQFF. For the CDR3, the DNA is TGTGCCTGGACCTCCGGGACTAGCGACTTCGGTGAGCAGTTCTTC.

The chain employs TRBV11-2 and TRBJ1-1; D not resolved. Per germline, CDR1 SGHAT and CDR2 FQNNGV. V was clipped by 3 bases and J by 2 bases, with 4 bases between them. The CDR3 has 12 amino acids. The CDR3 DNA sequence: TGTGCCAGCAGCTTGAGTAACACTGAAGCTTTCTTT. Its translation: CASSLSNTEAFF. The whole variable domain, filled in from reference TRBV11-2 and TRBJ1-1, reads EAGVAQSPRYKIIEKRQSVAFWCNPISGHATLYWYQQILGQGPKLLIQFQNNGVVDDSQLPKDRFSAERLKGVDSTLKIQPAKLEDSAVYLCASSLSNTEAFFGQGTRLTVV.

The gene calls are TRBV5-1 and TRBJ2-3; 13 nucleotides agree with TRBD2. This CDR3 is built from 15 residues. J lost 4 bases, V lost 4 bases, and 3 bases had no gene match. CDR1 is SGHRS, CDR2 YFSETQ, per germline. The CDR3 region has the DNA TGCGCCAGCAGCAACGGACTAGCGGGGGCAGATACGCAGTATTTT. Translation: CASSNGLAGADTQYF.

This clone has only one observation. V gene TRBV5-1 combines with J gene TRBJ2-2, with 12 positions matching TRBD2. The CDR3 spans 19 residues. The germline V gene has CDR1 SGHRS and CDR2 YFSETQ. V trimming: 0 bases; J trimming: 3 bases; junction bases outside the gene matches: 9. The CDR3, as DNA: TGCGCCAGCAGCTTGGTACTAGCGGGAGGCTCGGGCGACACCGGGGAGCTGTTTTTT. This sequence encodes CASSLVLAGGSGDTGELFF.

V and J are TRBV6-5 and TRBJ1-1; tentative D call: TRBD1 (5 bases). Deletions cut 7 bases from V and 3 bases from J, with 15 bases between. The CDR3 runs to 14 residues. Germline V gives CDR1 MNHEY, CDR2 SVGAGI. This CDR3 reads CASTPGGGDTEAFF. The DNA for the CDR3 is TGTGCCAGCACCCCGGGTGGGGGGGACACTGAAGCTTTCTTT.

The chain carries TRBV5-1 and TRBJ1-1; the match to TRBD1 covers 7 bases. CDR3 length equals 13 residues. CDR1 SGHRS and CDR2 YFSETQ come from the germline V gene. V lost 4 bases, J lost 11 bases, and 11 bases stayed unmatched. Here the CDR3 DNA reads TGCGCCAGCAGCCCGGAAGGGGGCCGGGGGGCTTTCTTT. Its protein product is CASSPEGGRGAFF.

The sample holds a few counts of this clone. The V call is TRBV6-5, the J call TRBJ1-5; 8 bases align to TRBD1. The CDR3 runs to 14 residues. Trimming removed 8 bases from V and 3 bases from J; junction bases left unmatched: 6. Germline lookup yields CDR1 MNHEY and CDR2 SVGAGI. The CDR3 sequence: CASGTGIFNQPQHF. The CDR3 region has the DNA TGTGCCAGCGGGACAGGCATCTTCAATCAGCCCCAGCATTTT.

The chain combines TRBV6-6 with TRBJ1-1; 9 nucleotides align to TRBD1. Germline CDR1 and CDR2: MNHNY and SVGAGI (reference sequence). This CDR3 has 12 amino acids. Germline trimming cut 5 bases from V and 9 bases from J; bases unmatched to any gene: 4. This CDR3 is CASSNRGRKAFF. The CDR3 DNA reads as TGTGCCAGCAGTAACAGGGGGCGCAAAGCTTTCTTT.